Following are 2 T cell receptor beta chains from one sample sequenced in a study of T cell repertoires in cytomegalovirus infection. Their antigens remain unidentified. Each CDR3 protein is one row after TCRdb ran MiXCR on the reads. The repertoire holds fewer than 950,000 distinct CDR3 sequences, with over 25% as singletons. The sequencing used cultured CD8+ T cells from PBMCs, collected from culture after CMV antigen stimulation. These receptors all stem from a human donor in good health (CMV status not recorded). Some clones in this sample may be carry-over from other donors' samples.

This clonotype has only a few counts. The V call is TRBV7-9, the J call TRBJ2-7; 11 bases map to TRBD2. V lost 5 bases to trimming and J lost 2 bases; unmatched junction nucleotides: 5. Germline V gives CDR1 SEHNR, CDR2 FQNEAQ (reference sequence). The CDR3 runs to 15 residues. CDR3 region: CASSPTSGGPYEQYF. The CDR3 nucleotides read TGTGCCAGCAGCCCCACTAGCGGGGGACCCTACGAGCAGTACTTC.

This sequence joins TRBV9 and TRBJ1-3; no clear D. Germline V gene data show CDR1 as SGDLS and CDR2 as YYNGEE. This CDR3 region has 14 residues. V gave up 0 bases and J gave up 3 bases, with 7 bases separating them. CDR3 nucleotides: TGTGCCAGCAGCGTAGGACGATATGGAAACACCATATATTTT. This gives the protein CASSVGRYGNTIYF.